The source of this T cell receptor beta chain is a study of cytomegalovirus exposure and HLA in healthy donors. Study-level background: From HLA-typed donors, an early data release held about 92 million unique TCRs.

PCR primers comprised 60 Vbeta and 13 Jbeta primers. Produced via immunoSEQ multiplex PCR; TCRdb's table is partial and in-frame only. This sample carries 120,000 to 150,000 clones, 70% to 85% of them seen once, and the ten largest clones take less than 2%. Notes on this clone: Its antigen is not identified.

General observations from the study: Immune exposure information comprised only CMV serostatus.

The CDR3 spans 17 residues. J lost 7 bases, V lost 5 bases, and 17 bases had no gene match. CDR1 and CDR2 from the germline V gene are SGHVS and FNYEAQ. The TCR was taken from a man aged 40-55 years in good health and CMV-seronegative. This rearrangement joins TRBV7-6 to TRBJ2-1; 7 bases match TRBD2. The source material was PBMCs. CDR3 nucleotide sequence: TGTGCCAGCAGCCTATTACTAGCGACTAGGACTGGAAATGAGCAGTTCTTC. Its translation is CASSLLLATRTGNEQFF.